What follows is one TCR beta chain and its context. Samples underwent the assay at deep level. Some clones are missing from TCRdb's copy, which holds only in-frame ones; the method was immunoSEQ multiplex PCR. This table holds 2 million or so clones, about 95% found once. This sample stems from a study of shared clonotypes between healthy human individuals. Between the trimmed V and J ends, which lost 4 bases and 7 bases, there was a span of 19 bases. This CDR3 has 16 residues. Germline V gives CDR1 MDHEN, CDR2 SYDVKM. The naive CD8 subset, CD45RO-negative cells positively selected for CCR7, excluded terminally differentiated effector memory CD45RA+ cells.

The receptor comes from a man aged 18-30 years in good health. Sequenced input: naive CD8+ T cells sorted from blood. This sequence joins TRBV28 and TRBJ1-4; the D is unclear. The CDR3 protein is CASSSWTEAGFEKLFF. The CDR3 coding sequence is TGTGCCAGCAGTTCCTGGACCGAGGCGGGTTTTGAAAAACTGTTTTTT.